These 32 T cell receptor beta chains were all obtained from the same sample, sequenced in a study of memory CD4+ T cells and cytomegalovirus serostatus (dated by TCRdb to between 2019 and 2020). A FACSAria II was used to sort memory CD4+ T cells, defined as single viable CD3+CD4+CD8-CD45RO+ cells. Libraries were constructed by the immunoSEQ multiplex PCR assay. Sourced from immuneACCESS, this table was stored by TCRdb with only in-frame sequences that have V and J called. A share of the clones is absent; for the studies checked, an unresolved V gene accounts for under half, and the remainder has no known explanation. This sample lists some 54,000 clones; about 86% were detected once. The ten most abundant clones make up roughly 2% of the sample. The sequencing sample was made of memory CD4+ T cells from blood. The receptors shown here come from an adult in good health and CMV-seropositive.

The rearrangement uses TRBV11-2 and TRBJ2-7, with 10 positions matching TRBD2. CDR3 length equals 15 residues. Germline-derived CDR1 and CDR2 are SGHAT and FQNNGV. With V trimmed by 3 bases and J by 3 bases, 5 bases remained unmatched. CDR3 in amino acids: CASSFSGGPYYEQYF. In DNA form, the CDR3 reads TGTGCCAGCAGCTTTAGCGGGGGGCCATACTACGAGCAGTACTTC.

This chain joins TRBV6-6 and TRBJ2-3; 9 bases match TRBD2. This CDR3 comprises 15 residues. The V gene's germline CDR1 is MNHNY and CDR2 SVGAGI (reference sequence). The J segment lost 2 bases and the V segment lost 4 bases, leaving 4 bases of the junction unmatched. The CDR3: CASSSQGLATDTQYF. In DNA, the CDR3 is TGTGCCAGCAGTTCACAGGGACTAGCCACAGATACGCAGTATTTT.

This clone counts as medium-sized. The identical CDR3 is also encoded by other nucleotide sequences in the sample. The rearrangement links TRBV27 to TRBJ2-7; D is ambiguous. Germline-derived CDR1 and CDR2 are MNHEY and SMNVEV (reference sequence). This CDR3 has 12 amino acids. V lost 6 bases, J lost 3 bases, and 9 bases lay in between. Written as DNA, the CDR3 is TGTGCCAGCAGGGGGATCGGCTACGAGCAGTACTTC. Its protein product is CASRGIGYEQYF.

The chain has TRBV5-1 and TRBJ2-5, with D perhaps TRBD2 (5 bases). This CDR3 has 15 residues. V shed 1 base and J shed 5 bases, with 15 bases lying between them. CDR1 SGHRS and CDR2 YFSETQ come from the germline V gene. DNA for the CDR3: TGCGCCAGCAGCTTGAAGGATAGCCGCGGGGAGACCCAGTACTTC. This sequence encodes CASSLKDSRGETQYF.

For this clone: The identical CDR3 is also encoded by other nucleotide sequences in the sample. The chain carries TRBV18 and TRBJ2-3, with D hard to call. The germline gives CDR1 KGHSH, CDR2 LQKENI. The CDR3 has 14 amino acids. With 3 bases removed from V and 0 bases from J, the gap between germline ends came to 7 bases. The CDR3 here is CASSPGRSTDTQYF. In DNA form, the CDR3 reads TGTGCCAGCTCACCCGGCAGAAGCACAGATACGCAGTATTTT.

This chain links TRBV27 with TRBJ1-6; maybe TRBD1 (6 bases). CDR1 MNHEY and CDR2 SMNVEV come from the germline V gene (reference sequence). The V gene lost 3 bases and the J gene lost 5 bases, with 8 bases spanning the gap. The CDR3 runs to 14 residues. CDR3 in amino acids: CASSFGQNNSPLHF. CDR3 DNA sequence: TGTGCCAGCAGTTTCGGACAGAATAATTCACCCCTCCACTTT.

This sequence joins TRBV4-3 and TRBJ2-7, with 8 bases aligning to TRBD1. The CDR3 length is 16 residues. Trimming removed 4 bases from V and 2 bases from J; junction bases left unmatched: 10. The germline gives CDR1 LGHNA, CDR2 YSLEER. The CDR3 DNA follows: TGCGCCAGCAGCCGAGGGGTCCGGGACAGGACCTACGAGCAGTACTTC. Translated, it gives CASSRGVRDRTYEQYF.

This clone was detected a few times. The V call is TRBV11-2, the J call TRBJ2-5; the D is unclear. The length of the CDR3 is 13 residues. The V end lost 5 bases, the J end lost 5 bases, and 12 bases lay between the germline ends. Germline V gives CDR1 SGHAT, CDR2 FQNNGV. CDR3 sequence reads: CASSPRPAETQYF. CDR3 nucleotides: TGTGCCAGCAGCCCGCGACCTGCGGAGACCCAGTACTTC.

The chain links TRBV14 to TRBJ1-1; no clear D gene. The CDR3 covers 13 residues. CDR1 SGHDN and CDR2 FVKESK come from the germline V gene. The V end lost 4 bases, the J end lost 10 bases, and 16 bases lay between the germline ends. In nucleotides, the CDR3 is TGTGCCAGCAGCCGTGACCTCCGCATGCGAGCTTTCTTT. Its translation is CASSRDLRMRAFF.

The chain has TRBV11-2 and TRBJ2-1, with TRBD1 as a possible D gene (6 bases). Trimming removed 5 bases from V and 11 bases from J, with 13 bases in between. Germline lookup yields CDR1 SGHAT and CDR2 FQNNGV. There are 12 residues in the CDR3. The CDR3 sequence is CASSPYTGKQFF. The DNA of the CDR3 is TGTGCCAGCAGCCCTTACACAGGGAAGCAGTTCTTC.

The V call is TRBV28, the J call TRBJ1-2, with D possibly being TRBD1 (5 bases). The CDR3 length is 16 residues. Germline V gene sequence: CDR1 MDHEN, CDR2 SYDVKM. Trimming shortened V by 6 bases and J by 0 bases, and 17 bases separated the two germline ends. CDR3: CASRGETVPANYGYTF. CDR3 nucleotide sequence: TGTGCCAGCAGGGGGGAAACAGTTCCTGCTAACTATGGCTACACCTTC.

The V and J genes are TRBV5-1 and TRBJ2-6; TRBD1 might be the D (6 bases). The CDR3 has 18 residues. Germline V lookup: CDR1 SGHRS, CDR2 YFSETQ. Trimming removed 0 bases at V and 1 base at J, with 14 bases between. The CDR3 bases are TGCGCCAGCAGCTTGGTGGGACAATGGAGATCTGGGGCCAACGTCCTGACTTTC. The encoded protein is CASSLVGQWRSGANVLTF.

The chain carries TRBV11-2 and TRBJ1-4; TRBD1 is a possible D gene (6 bases). V lost 5 bases and J 5 bases, leaving 21 bases between the germline ends. The germline V gene has CDR1 SGHAT and CDR2 FQNNGV. The CDR3 runs 17 residues. The CDR3 region has the DNA TGTGCCAGCAGCCTCCTCCAGGGGCGGGGGCACAATGAAAAACTGTTTTTT. Translation: CASSLLQGRGHNEKLFF.

This chain uses TRBV6-5 with TRBJ1-6, with TRBD1 as a possible D gene (5 bases). In germline, CDR1 is MNHEY, CDR2 SVGAGI. This CDR3 spans 14 amino acids. V was clipped by 7 bases and J by 8 bases, with 15 bases between them. The CDR3 region has the DNA TGTGCCAGCACCTCGGGGGGAAGGGATTCACCCCTCCACTTT. Encoded protein: CASTSGGRDSPLHF.

The chain carries TRBV6-1 and TRBJ1-5; TRBD1 might be the D (6 bases). Per germline, CDR1 MNHNS and CDR2 SASEGT. The CDR3 is made up of 15 amino acids. V gave up 11 bases and J gave up 0 bases, with 17 bases separating them. Here the CDR3 reads CAGATGQSSNQPQHF. The DNA of the CDR3 is TGTGCCGGCGCTACAGGACAGAGTAGCAATCAGCCCCAGCATTTT.

The CDR3 loop reads CATSLDSYGYTF. The CDR3 nucleotides read TGTGCCACCAGCCTGGACAGCTATGGCTACACCTTC. V is TRBV15 and J is TRBJ1-2, with a weak D call TRBD1 (6 bases). This CDR3 has 12 amino acids. Germline values: CDR1 LNHNV, CDR2 YYDKDF (reference sequence). The V end was cut by 5 bases, the J end by 4 bases, with 8 bases between.

The chain combines TRBV19 with TRBJ1-5, with 9 bases aligning to TRBD1. Germline assignment: CDR1 LNHDA and CDR2 SQIVND (reference sequence). With 3 bases clipped from V and 7 bases from J, the junction kept 7 bases outside the gene matches. There are 15 residues in the CDR3. The DNA of the CDR3 is TGTGCCAGTAGTATGGGACAGGGCCCCCGACAGCCCCAGCATTTT. Encoded protein: CASSMGQGPRQPQHF.

The V gene is TRBV15, the J gene TRBJ1-4; tentative D call: TRBD1 (6 bases). Germline V gene lookup returns CDR1 LNHNV and CDR2 YYDKDF (reference sequence). The CDR3 contains 15 residues. Trimming shortened V by 4 bases and J by 4 bases, and 13 bases separated the two germline ends. The CDR3 here is CATSNRVALNEKLFF. The DNA for the CDR3 is TGTGCCACCAGCAACAGGGTTGCCCTTAATGAAAAACTGTTTTTT.

V gene TRBV5-4 combines with J gene TRBJ2-7; D call uncertain. V lost 5 bases to trimming and J lost 2 bases, with 11 bases between them. CDR3 length: 13 amino acids. From germline, CDR1 is SGHNT and CDR2 YYREEE (reference sequence). CDR3 loop: CASSMDGTYEQYF. As DNA, the CDR3 is TGTGCCAGCAGTATGGACGGAACCTACGAGCAGTACTTC. Supplemented by reference TRBV5-4 and TRBJ2-7, the full variable domain reads ETGVTQSPTHLIKTRGQQVTLRCSSQSGHNTVSWYQQALGQGPQFIFQYYREEENGRGNFPPRFSGLQFPNYSSELNVNALELDDSALYLCASSMDGTYEQYFGPGTRLTVT.

The rearrangement joins TRBV11-2 to TRBJ2-2; D remains unclear. This CDR3 spans 14 amino acids. V dropped 3 bases and J dropped 1 base, with 6 bases sitting between them. Germline CDR1 reads SGHAT; CDR2 reads FQNNGV. The CDR3, as DNA: TGTGCCAGCAGCTTTTCACAGAACACCGGGGAGCTGTTTTTT. This gives the protein CASSFSQNTGELFF.

This clone was counted between two and nine times. The V call is TRBV6-6, the J call TRBJ1-5, with 11 bases lining up with TRBD1. V shed 6 bases and J 6 bases; nucleotides not matched to a gene: 1. CDR1 and CDR2 from the germline V gene are MNHNY and SVGAGI (reference sequence). The CDR3 contains 13 residues. The CDR3 sequence is CASRGTGGQPQHF. CDR3 DNA: TGTGCCAGCAGGGGGACAGGGGGTCAGCCCCAGCATTTT.

The chain links TRBV10-3 to TRBJ2-5, with 8 bases aligning to TRBD2. The V gene's germline CDR1 is ENHRY and CDR2 SYGVKD. The V gene end was trimmed by 10 bases and the J gene end by 9 bases; junction bases not matched to a gene: 16. The CDR3 is made up of 14 amino acids. CDR3 in DNA: TGTGCCACTAGCACTAGCGGAGAACCTAGGGCCCAGTACTTC. Encoded protein: CATSTSGEPRAQYF.

The chain employs TRBV7-2 and TRBJ2-5; 9 bases are a match to TRBD1. This CDR3 region has 14 residues. Trimming at V came to 5 bases and at J to 7 bases, leaving 8 bases not matched to a gene. CDR1 and CDR2 (germline): SGHTA, FQGNSA. This CDR3 is CASSGDRVIGTQYF. In DNA, the CDR3 is TGTGCCAGCAGCGGGGACAGGGTTATTGGGACCCAGTACTTC.

This clone was counted once. This chain links TRBV5-1 with TRBJ1-2; D not resolved. This CDR3 contains 14 residues. Germline CDR1 SGHRS, CDR2 YFSETQ. V was trimmed by 2 bases and J by 4 bases, leaving 12 bases between them. CDR3 coding DNA: TGCGCCAGCAGCTTCCAGGTAGGAGGCTATGGCTACACCTTC. Translation gives CASSFQVGGYGYTF.

This chain uses TRBV18 with TRBJ2-2; D perhaps matches TRBD2 (6 bases). Trimming removed 1 base at V and 7 bases at J, with 13 bases between. CDR1 and CDR2 (germline): KGHSH, LQKENI. CDR3 length: 15 residues. The chain's CDR3 is CASSPQGPEGGELFF. The CDR3 region has the DNA TGTGCCAGCTCACCACAAGGTCCGGAGGGCGGGGAGCTGTTTTTT.

The chain carries TRBV28 and TRBJ1-5; 7 bases line up with TRBD1. Trimming at V came to 7 bases and at J to 6 bases, leaving 6 bases not matched to a gene. Per the germline V gene, CDR1 is MDHEN and CDR2 is SYDVKM. The CDR3 consists of 13 residues. CDR3 DNA: TGTGCCAGCATCCGACAGGGAAGTCAGCCCCAGCATTTT. Its protein is CASIRQGSQPQHF.

V is TRBV5-6 and J is TRBJ1-2; a possible D gene is TRBD1 (6 bases). With 2 bases removed from V and 2 bases from J, the gap between germline ends came to 10 bases. The CDR3 is 14 residues long. CDR1 is SGHDT and CDR2 is YYEEEE in the germline V gene. CDR3 loop: CASSLTGTNYGYTF. The CDR3, as DNA: TGTGCCAGCAGCTTAACAGGGACCAACTATGGCTACACCTTC.

This clone was found a few times. The V and J genes are TRBV28 and TRBJ2-7; the D is unclear. Trimming stripped 3 bases from V and 2 bases from J, with 11 bases between. The germline V gene encodes CDR1 MDHEN and CDR2 SYDVKM. The CDR3 has 14 residues. CDR3 loop: CASSLSRLTYEQYF. In nucleotides, the CDR3 is TGTGCCAGCAGTTTGAGCCGTTTGACCTACGAGCAGTACTTC.

The chain couples TRBV28 to TRBJ2-7; the D is unclear. Germline assignment: CDR1 MDHEN and CDR2 SYDVKM. This CDR3 is 11 amino acids long. The V end was cut by 8 bases, the J end by 6 bases, with 11 bases between. DNA for the CDR3: TGTGCCAGCTATGGGGTCGGCGAGCAGTACTTC. It translates to CASYGVGEQYF.

The chain employs TRBV5-1 and TRBJ2-7, with a tentative D call TRBD1 (7 bases). The CDR3 consists of 14 residues. Germline V CDR1 and CDR2: SGHRS, YFSETQ. Trimming took off 2 bases at V and 5 bases at J, with 14 bases between the two ends. CDR3 nucleotide sequence: TGCGCCAGCAGCTTTGGAGGGGGCGACCACGAGCAGTACTTC. It codes for CASSFGGGDHEQYF. The full variable domain, in which reference TRBV5-1 and TRBJ2-7 provide the parts outside the CDR3, is KAGVTQTPRYLIKTRGQQVTLSCSPISGHRSVSWYQQTPGQGLQFLFEYFSETQRNKGNFPGRFSGRQFSNSRSEMNVSTLELGDSALYLCASSFGGGDHEQYFGPGTRLTVT.

The chain combines TRBV7-2 with TRBJ2-1, with TRBD2 as a possible D gene (5 bases). In germline, CDR1 is SGHTA, CDR2 FQGNSA. V dropped 8 bases and J dropped 8 bases, with 16 bases sitting between them. The CDR3 sequence is 13 residues long. The CDR3 is CASGRLAPHEQFF. For the CDR3, the DNA is TGTGCCAGCGGTCGGTTAGCGCCTCATGAGCAGTTCTTC. The entire variable domain, with the rest obtained from reference TRBV7-2 and TRBJ2-1, is as follows: GAGVSQSPSNKVTEKGKDVELRCDPISGHTALYWYRQSLGQGLEFLIYFQGNSAPDKSGLPSDRFSAERTGGSVSTLTIQRTQQEDSAVYLCASGRLAPHEQFFGPGTRLTVL.

The chain carries TRBV6-5 and TRBJ2-7; D is undetermined. With 7 bases removed from V and 1 base from J, the gap between germline ends came to 8 bases. From germline, CDR1 is MNHEY and CDR2 SVGAGI. The CDR3 extends over 12 amino acids. The CDR3 DNA reads as TGTGCCAGCACCGGAACTTCCTACGAGCAGTACTTC. The encoded protein is CASTGTSYEQYF.